These T cell receptor beta chains were read from a single sample in a study of T cell responses to AZD1222 COVID-19 vaccine. Profiled with immunoSEQ multiplex PCR; TCRdb holds only in-frame clones, not every one. The data contain 200,000 or so clones, roughly 92% of them singletons. This material consisted of peripheral blood, taken 28 days after the second AZD1222 dose. The receptors derive from an adult who received the AZD1222 COVID-19 vaccine. CDR3s include the opening cysteine and the closing phenylalanine or tryptophan. The order of the fields is CDR3 DNA, CDR3 protein, clone size, D gene, J gene, V gene. D genes are given only for firm matches. The size of a clone is reported for some rows only, either as once, few or many, or as a class for expanded clones.

CDR3nt: TGTGCCAGCAGCCAAGATCTGCGACAGGGATCCTATGGCTACACCTTC; CDR3aa: CASSQDLRQGSYGYTF; abundance: .; d_gene: TRBD1; j_gene: TRBJ1-2; v_gene: TRBV3-1/TRBV3-2
CDR3nt: TGTGCCAGCAGCTCCAAAACGGGGATCACCTACGAGCAGTACTTC; CDR3aa: CASSSKTGITYEQYF; abundance: .; d_gene: .; j_gene: TRBJ2-7; v_gene: TRBV5-6
CDR3nt: TGTGCCAGCAGACGGGGGGATCTTAATGAAAAACTGTTTTTT; CDR3aa: CASRRGDLNEKLFF; abundance: .; d_gene: .; j_gene: TRBJ1-4; v_gene: TRBV6-5
CDR3nt: TGCGCCCGCCAAACCTCCCGGGACAGGGGGGTTAAGGCTAACTATGGCTACACCTTC; CDR3aa: CARQTSRDRGVKANYGYTF; abundance: .; d_gene: TRBD1; j_gene: TRBJ1-2; v_gene: TRBV10-1
CDR3nt: TGTGCCAAGGCGGAGAGCTCTGGAAACACCATATATTTT; CDR3aa: CAKAESSGNTIYF; abundance: .; d_gene: .; j_gene: TRBJ1-3; v_gene: TRBV10-3
CDR3nt: TGTGCCAGCAGCTTAGCTGGAGGGGAGGAGAATGGCTACACCTTC; CDR3aa: CASSLAGGEENGYTF; abundance: .; d_gene: .; j_gene: TRBJ1-2; v_gene: TRBV7-2
CDR3nt: TGTGCCAGCTCACCTCGAGGCACAGGGCGTAACACTGAAGCTTTCTTT; CDR3aa: CASSPRGTGRNTEAFF; abundance: .; d_gene: .; j_gene: TRBJ1-1; v_gene: TRBV18
CDR3nt: TGTGCCAGCAGCCAAGATCCCACCGGGCAGGGAAGCGGCAATGAGCAGTTCTTC; CDR3aa: CASSQDPTGQGSGNEQFF; abundance: .; d_gene: .; j_gene: TRBJ2-1; v_gene: TRBV3-1/TRBV3-2
CDR3nt: TGTGCCAGCAGCTTACAGGGCCCTAGCACTGAAGCTTTCTTT; CDR3aa: CASSLQGPSTEAFF; abundance: .; d_gene: .; j_gene: TRBJ1-1; v_gene: TRBV5-4
CDR3nt: TGTGCCAGTAGCACGGGGACCATCCAAGAGACCCAGTACTTC; CDR3aa: CASSTGTIQETQYF; abundance: .; d_gene: .; j_gene: TRBJ2-5; v_gene: TRBV19
CDR3nt: TGTGCCAGCAGCTTGTACAAGAGTCCCACAGATACGCAGTATTTT; CDR3aa: CASSLYKSPTDTQYF; abundance: .; d_gene: .; j_gene: TRBJ2-3; v_gene: TRBV7-6
CDR3nt: TGCGCCAGCAGCTTGGACGGACACACCGGGGAGCTGTTTTTT; CDR3aa: CASSLDGHTGELFF; abundance: few; d_gene: .; j_gene: TRBJ2-2; v_gene: TRBV5-1
CDR3nt: TGTGCCAGCAGTTCTGGAGGGGGTCCCGGCAATCAGCCCCAGCATTTT; CDR3aa: CASSSGGGPGNQPQHF; abundance: .; d_gene: .; j_gene: TRBJ1-5; v_gene: TRBV6-6
CDR3nt: TGTACCAGCAGCGAGATTCCCGGGCCCTATGGCTACACCTTC; CDR3aa: CTSSEIPGPYGYTF; abundance: .; d_gene: .; j_gene: TRBJ1-2; v_gene: TRBV9
CDR3nt: TGTGCCAGCAGCTTAGGGAGGACAGGGGATGGCTACACCTTC; CDR3aa: CASSLGRTGDGYTF; abundance: once; d_gene: TRBD1; j_gene: TRBJ1-2; v_gene: TRBV7-9
CDR3nt: TGTGCCAGCAGCCAGCGACGAGGCTCCTACGAGCAGTACTTC; CDR3aa: CASSQRRGSYEQYF; abundance: .; d_gene: .; j_gene: TRBJ2-7; v_gene: TRBV5-8
CDR3nt: TGCGCCAGCAGCCAAGTACAGGGTGTCGAGCCCCAGCATTTT; CDR3aa: CASSQVQGVEPQHF; abundance: .; d_gene: .; j_gene: TRBJ1-5; v_gene: TRBV4-1
CDR3nt: TGTGCCAGCAGCGTAGAGGCCGGTGGCTACACCTTC; CDR3aa: CASSVEAGGYTF; abundance: .; d_gene: .; j_gene: TRBJ1-2; v_gene: TRBV9
CDR3nt: TGTGCCAGCACTCCGCCAGGGAGGACCGGGGAGCTGTTTTTT; CDR3aa: CASTPPGRTGELFF; abundance: once; d_gene: .; j_gene: TRBJ2-2; v_gene: TRBV6-5
CDR3nt: TGTGCCTGGAGAACGACAGGGGGCGCAGCCGGGGAGCTGTTTTTT; CDR3aa: CAWRTTGGAAGELFF; abundance: once; d_gene: TRBD1; j_gene: TRBJ2-2; v_gene: TRBV30
CDR3nt: TGTGCCAGTAGCCCGGGCCGCTCTGGGGCCAACGTCCTGACTTTC; CDR3aa: CASSPGRSGANVLTF; abundance: .; d_gene: .; j_gene: TRBJ2-6; v_gene: TRBV19
CDR3nt: TGCAGTGCTTCCAACAGGGTACTCCACTTT; CDR3aa: CSASNRVLHF; abundance: .; d_gene: .; j_gene: TRBJ1-6; v_gene: TRBV20-1
CDR3nt: TGTGCCAGCAGTTTAGGGACATTGGATGGCTACACCTTC; CDR3aa: CASSLGTLDGYTF; abundance: .; d_gene: .; j_gene: TRBJ1-2; v_gene: TRBV12-3/TRBV12-4
CDR3nt: TGTGCCACCCGAAGGGAGGGACAGGGAAATCAGCCCCAGCATTTT; CDR3aa: CATRREGQGNQPQHF; abundance: .; d_gene: TRBD1; j_gene: TRBJ1-5; v_gene: TRBV27
CDR3nt: TGTGCCAGCAGCCCGGCGGGGGTGACGGATCTCAATGAGCAGTTCTTC; CDR3aa: CASSPAGVTDLNEQFF; abundance: .; d_gene: TRBD2; j_gene: TRBJ2-1; v_gene: TRBV5-6
CDR3nt: TGTGCCAGCAGCCTCCGGCCGACAGGGGGCGGCTATGGCTACACCTTC; CDR3aa: CASSLRPTGGGYGYTF; abundance: once; d_gene: TRBD1; j_gene: TRBJ1-2; v_gene: TRBV11-2
CDR3nt: TGCGCCAGCAGCCAGATAGGCCCCGCTGTGCCTGAGCAGTTCTTC; CDR3aa: CASSQIGPAVPEQFF; abundance: once; d_gene: .; j_gene: TRBJ2-1; v_gene: TRBV4-1
CDR3nt: TGTGCCAGCAGCTTAGCGTCGGGCACGAACACTGAAGCTTTCTTT; CDR3aa: CASSLASGTNTEAFF; abundance: .; d_gene: .; j_gene: TRBJ1-1; v_gene: TRBV7-6
CDR3nt: TGCGCCAGCAGCCAAGACCCCACAGGGGCGAGGTCACCCCTCCACTTT; CDR3aa: CASSQDPTGARSPLHF; abundance: .; d_gene: TRBD1; j_gene: TRBJ1-6; v_gene: TRBV4-1
CDR3nt: TGTGCTAGTGGTTTGGTAATCACACAGAGGGTCGATTCACCCCTCCACTTT; CDR3aa: CASGLVITQRVDSPLHF; abundance: .; d_gene: .; j_gene: TRBJ1-6; v_gene: TRBV12-5
CDR3nt: TGTGCCAGCATAAGACAGCGCCAAGAGACCCAGTACTTC; CDR3aa: CASIRQRQETQYF; abundance: .; d_gene: .; j_gene: TRBJ2-5; v_gene: TRBV6-5
CDR3nt: TGTGCCAGCAGCTCAGACAGGGGCTCTCCTGAGCAGTTCTTC; CDR3aa: CASSSDRGSPEQFF; abundance: .; d_gene: TRBD1; j_gene: TRBJ2-1; v_gene: TRBV7-2
CDR3nt: TGTGCCAGCAGCAAAGGGGCAGAAGGCTACACCTTC; CDR3aa: CASSKGAEGYTF; abundance: .; d_gene: .; j_gene: TRBJ1-2; v_gene: TRBV21-1
CDR3nt: TGTGCCAGCAGCCAAGAAAGCGGCTACACCTTC; CDR3aa: CASSQESGYTF; abundance: .; d_gene: .; j_gene: TRBJ1-2; v_gene: TRBV3-1/TRBV3-2
CDR3nt: TGTGCCAGCAGCCAAGATGGGGTCTCCTACGAGCAGTACTTC; CDR3aa: CASSQDGVSYEQYF; abundance: .; d_gene: .; j_gene: TRBJ2-7; v_gene: TRBV3-1/TRBV3-2
CDR3nt: TGTGCCAGCAGTTATCTTGACAGGGGGGACGGCTACACCTTC; CDR3aa: CASSYLDRGDGYTF; abundance: .; d_gene: TRBD1; j_gene: TRBJ1-2; v_gene: TRBV6-5
CDR3nt: TGTGCCAGCAGCTTAACTGGACTATTCACAGATACGCAGTATTTT; CDR3aa: CASSLTGLFTDTQYF; abundance: .; d_gene: .; j_gene: TRBJ2-3; v_gene: TRBV7-3
CDR3nt: TGTGCAAGTCGCATCCAACTAGCGGGGGGTTTCAATGAGCAGTTCTTC; CDR3aa: CASRIQLAGGFNEQFF; abundance: .; d_gene: .; j_gene: TRBJ2-1; v_gene: TRBV12-2
CDR3nt: TGTGCCAGCAGTTTGTCAGGGGACACTGAAGCTTTCTTT; CDR3aa: CASSLSGDTEAFF; abundance: once; d_gene: .; j_gene: TRBJ1-1; v_gene: TRBV28
CDR3nt: TGTGCCAGTAGTCGGACAGGTGGAATTGAAAAACTGTTTTTT; CDR3aa: CASSRTGGIEKLFF; abundance: .; d_gene: TRBD1; j_gene: TRBJ1-4; v_gene: TRBV19
CDR3nt: TGTGCCAGCAGCATAAGTGGGCCCCAGCATTTT; CDR3aa: CASSISGPQHF; abundance: .; d_gene: .; j_gene: TRBJ1-5; v_gene: TRBV12-3/TRBV12-4
CDR3nt: TGTGCCAGTAGTGTCACAGGGGTGGGGTCGGGTAATGAAAAACTGTTTTTT; CDR3aa: CASSVTGVGSGNEKLFF; abundance: .; d_gene: TRBD1; j_gene: TRBJ1-4; v_gene: TRBV19
CDR3nt: TGTGCCAGCAGCCCCACAGGATGGGGAACTGAAGCTTTCTTT; CDR3aa: CASSPTGWGTEAFF; abundance: once; d_gene: .; j_gene: TRBJ1-1; v_gene: TRBV7-3
CDR3nt: TGTGCCAGCAGCAGGACAGGCGCCACGAACACTGAAGCTTTCTTT; CDR3aa: CASSRTGATNTEAFF; abundance: .; d_gene: TRBD1; j_gene: TRBJ1-1; v_gene: TRBV11-2
CDR3nt: TGTGCCAGCAGCCAAGACAGGGGTAGGGAGACCCAGTACTTC; CDR3aa: CASSQDRGRETQYF; abundance: .; d_gene: .; j_gene: TRBJ2-5; v_gene: TRBV14
CDR3nt: TGTGCCAGCAGCAAATTAGGCGGGGGGAGCTCCTACGAGCAGTACTTC; CDR3aa: CASSKLGGGSSYEQYF; abundance: few; d_gene: TRBD2; j_gene: TRBJ2-7; v_gene: TRBV14
CDR3nt: TGTGCCAGCAGCTCTGGACAGATTTACAATGAGCAGTTCTTC; CDR3aa: CASSSGQIYNEQFF; abundance: .; d_gene: .; j_gene: TRBJ2-1; v_gene: TRBV5-4
CDR3nt: TGTGCCAGCAGTTTGGAAGGTGGAAACACCATATATTTT; CDR3aa: CASSLEGGNTIYF; abundance: once; d_gene: .; j_gene: TRBJ1-3; v_gene: TRBV12-3/TRBV12-4
CDR3nt: TGTGCCAGCAGTTTTGGGACCGTCCCTTCTGAAGATACGCAGTATTTT; CDR3aa: CASSFGTVPSEDTQYF; abundance: .; d_gene: .; j_gene: TRBJ2-3; v_gene: TRBV28
CDR3nt: TGTGCCAGCTCACCACCGGGGGCAGTTCGGAACACTGAAGCTTTCTTT; CDR3aa: CASSPPGAVRNTEAFF; abundance: .; d_gene: .; j_gene: TRBJ1-1; v_gene: TRBV18
CDR3nt: TGCGCCAGCAGTTCCGGACAGACGAACACTGAAGCTTTCTTT; CDR3aa: CASSSGQTNTEAFF; abundance: .; d_gene: .; j_gene: TRBJ1-1; v_gene: TRBV5-1
CDR3nt: TGTGCCAGCAGACAGCGCGGGGAGCTGTTTTTT; CDR3aa: CASRQRGELFF; abundance: .; d_gene: .; j_gene: TRBJ2-2; v_gene: TRBV12-3/TRBV12-4
CDR3nt: TGTGCCAGCAGCTTTACAGGGGTTGAAAAACTGTTTTTT; CDR3aa: CASSFTGVEKLFF; abundance: .; d_gene: TRBD1; j_gene: TRBJ1-4; v_gene: TRBV13
CDR3nt: TGTGCCAGCACCCGAAGACAGGGGGACACAGATACGCAGTATTTT; CDR3aa: CASTRRQGDTDTQYF; abundance: .; d_gene: TRBD1; j_gene: TRBJ2-3; v_gene: TRBV9
CDR3nt: TGTGCCAGCAGTTACTCGGCGGGGGGAGGCAACGGCGGCTACACCTTC; CDR3aa: CASSYSAGGGNGGYTF; abundance: .; d_gene: .; j_gene: TRBJ1-2; v_gene: TRBV6-5